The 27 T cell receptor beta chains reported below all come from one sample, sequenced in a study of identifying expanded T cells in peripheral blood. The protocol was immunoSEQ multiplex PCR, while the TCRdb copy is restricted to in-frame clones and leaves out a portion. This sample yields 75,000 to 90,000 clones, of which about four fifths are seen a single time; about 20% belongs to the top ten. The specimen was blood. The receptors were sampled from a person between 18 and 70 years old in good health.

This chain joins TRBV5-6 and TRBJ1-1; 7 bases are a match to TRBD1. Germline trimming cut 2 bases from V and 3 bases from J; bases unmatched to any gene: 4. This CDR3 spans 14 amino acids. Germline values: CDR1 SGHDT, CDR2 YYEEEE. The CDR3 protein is CASSLRGRYTEAFF. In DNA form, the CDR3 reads TGTGCCAGCAGCTTAAGGGGGCGGTACACTGAAGCTTTCTTT.

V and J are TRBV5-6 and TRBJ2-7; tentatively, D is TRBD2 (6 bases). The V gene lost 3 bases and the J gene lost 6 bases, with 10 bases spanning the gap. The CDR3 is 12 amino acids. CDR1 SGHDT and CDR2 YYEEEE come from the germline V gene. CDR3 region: CASSSRLGEQYF. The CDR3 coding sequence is TGTGCCAGCAGCTCGAGACTAGGCGAGCAGTACTTC.

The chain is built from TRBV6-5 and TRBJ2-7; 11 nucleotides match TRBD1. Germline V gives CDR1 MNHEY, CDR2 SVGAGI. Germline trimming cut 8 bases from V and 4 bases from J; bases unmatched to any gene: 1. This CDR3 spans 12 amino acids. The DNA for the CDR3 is TGTGCCAGCCGGGACAGGGGGTACGAGCAGTACTTC. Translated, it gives CASRDRGYEQYF.

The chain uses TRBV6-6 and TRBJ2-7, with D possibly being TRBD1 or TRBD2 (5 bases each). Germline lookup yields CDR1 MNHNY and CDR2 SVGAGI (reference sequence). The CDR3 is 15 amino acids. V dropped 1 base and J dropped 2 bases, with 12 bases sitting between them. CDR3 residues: CASSYLGTDTYEQYF. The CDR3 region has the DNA TGTGCCAGCAGTTACTTGGGGACCGATACCTACGAGCAGTACTTC.

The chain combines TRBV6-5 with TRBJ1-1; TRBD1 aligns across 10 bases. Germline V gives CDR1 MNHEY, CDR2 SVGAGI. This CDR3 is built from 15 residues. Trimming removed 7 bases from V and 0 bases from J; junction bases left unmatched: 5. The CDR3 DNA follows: TGTGCCAGCACCCGGGACAGGGGTATGAACACTGAAGCTTTCTTT. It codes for CASTRDRGMNTEAFF.

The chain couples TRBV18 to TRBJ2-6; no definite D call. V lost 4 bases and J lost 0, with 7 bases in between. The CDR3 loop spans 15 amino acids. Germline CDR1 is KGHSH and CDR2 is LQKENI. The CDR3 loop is CASSLRTSGANVLTF. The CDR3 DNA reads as TGTGCCAGCTCACTGAGGACCTCTGGGGCCAACGTCCTGACTTTC.

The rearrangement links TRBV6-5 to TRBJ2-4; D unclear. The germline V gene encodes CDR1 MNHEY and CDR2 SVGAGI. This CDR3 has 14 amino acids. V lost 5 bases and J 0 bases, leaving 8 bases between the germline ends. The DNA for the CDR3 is TGTGCCAGCAGTGTCGGCCTAGCCAAAAACATTCAGTACTTC. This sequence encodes CASSVGLAKNIQYF.

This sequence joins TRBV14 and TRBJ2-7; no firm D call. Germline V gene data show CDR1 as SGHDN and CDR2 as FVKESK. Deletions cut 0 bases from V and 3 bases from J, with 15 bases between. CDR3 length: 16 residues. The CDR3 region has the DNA TGTGCCAGCAGCCAAGATTCAGGCAAAGGACGCTACGAGCAGTACTTC. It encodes CASSQDSGKGRYEQYF.

The CDR3 bases are TGTGCCAGCAGTATCCAAGAGACCCAGTACTTC. This translates into CASSIQETQYF. V usage is TRBV2 and J usage is TRBJ2-5; D is undetermined. This CDR3 comprises 11 residues. Germline CDR1 SNHLY, CDR2 FYNNEI. Deletions cut 5 bases from V and 1 base from J, with 2 bases between.

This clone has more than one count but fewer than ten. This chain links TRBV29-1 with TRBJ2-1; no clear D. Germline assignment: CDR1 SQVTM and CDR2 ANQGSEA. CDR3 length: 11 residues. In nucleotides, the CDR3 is TGCAGGCCCGTACGGCGCAATGAGCAGTTCTTC. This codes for CRPVRRNEQFF.

The CDR3 here is CASTVSVENTEAFF. DNA for the CDR3: TGTGCCTCAACCGTCTCAGTTGAGAACACTGAAGCTTTCTTT. The V and J genes are TRBV27 and TRBJ1-1; D gene uncertain. Germline V gives CDR1 MNHEY, CDR2 SMNVEV (reference sequence). V lost 11 bases to trimming and J lost 1 base, with 17 bases between them. CDR3 length: 14 residues.

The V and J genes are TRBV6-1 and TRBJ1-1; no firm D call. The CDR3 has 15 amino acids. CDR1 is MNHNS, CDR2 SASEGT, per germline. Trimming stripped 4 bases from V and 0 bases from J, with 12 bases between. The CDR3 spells CASSALGGMNTEAFF. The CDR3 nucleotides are TGTGCCAGCAGTGCTCTAGGAGGGATGAACACTGAAGCTTTCTTT.

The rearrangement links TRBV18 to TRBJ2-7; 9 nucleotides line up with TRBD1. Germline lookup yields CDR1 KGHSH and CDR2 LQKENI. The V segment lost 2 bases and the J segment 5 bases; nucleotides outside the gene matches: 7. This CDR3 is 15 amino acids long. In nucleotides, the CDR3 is TGTGCCAGCTCACCAGTGGGACAGGGAGGAAACGAGCAGTACTTC. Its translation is CASSPVGQGGNEQYF.

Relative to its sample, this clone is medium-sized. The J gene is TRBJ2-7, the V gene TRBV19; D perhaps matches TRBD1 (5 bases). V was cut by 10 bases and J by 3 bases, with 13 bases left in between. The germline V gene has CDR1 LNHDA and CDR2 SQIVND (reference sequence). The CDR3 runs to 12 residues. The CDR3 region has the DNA TGTGCCACTACAGACAGAATCTACGAGCAGTACTTC. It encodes CATTDRIYEQYF.

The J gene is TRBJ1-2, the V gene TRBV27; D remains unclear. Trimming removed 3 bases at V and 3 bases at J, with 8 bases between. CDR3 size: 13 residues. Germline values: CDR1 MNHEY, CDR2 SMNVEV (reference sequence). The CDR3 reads CASSFGQYYGYTF. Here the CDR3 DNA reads TGTGCCAGCAGTTTTGGTCAGTACTATGGCTACACCTTC.

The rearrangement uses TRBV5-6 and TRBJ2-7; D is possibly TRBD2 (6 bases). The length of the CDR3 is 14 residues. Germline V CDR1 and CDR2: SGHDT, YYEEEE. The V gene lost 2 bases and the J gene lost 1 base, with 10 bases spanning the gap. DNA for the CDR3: TGTGCCAGCAGCTTCGGGACTGTTTCCTACGAGCAGTACTTC. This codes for CASSFGTVSYEQYF.

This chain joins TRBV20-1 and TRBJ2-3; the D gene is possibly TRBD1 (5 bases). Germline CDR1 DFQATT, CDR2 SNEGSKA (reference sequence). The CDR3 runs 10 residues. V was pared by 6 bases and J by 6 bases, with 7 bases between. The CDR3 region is CSAGDDTQYF. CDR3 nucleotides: TGCAGTGCAGGGGATGATACGCAGTATTTT.

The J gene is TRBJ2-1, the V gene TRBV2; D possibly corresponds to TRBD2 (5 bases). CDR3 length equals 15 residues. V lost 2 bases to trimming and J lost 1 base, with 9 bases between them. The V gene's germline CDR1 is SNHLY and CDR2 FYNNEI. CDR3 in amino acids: CASSERGPSYNEQFF. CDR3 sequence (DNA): TGTGCCAGCAGTGAACGCGGGCCATCCTACAATGAGCAGTTCTTC.

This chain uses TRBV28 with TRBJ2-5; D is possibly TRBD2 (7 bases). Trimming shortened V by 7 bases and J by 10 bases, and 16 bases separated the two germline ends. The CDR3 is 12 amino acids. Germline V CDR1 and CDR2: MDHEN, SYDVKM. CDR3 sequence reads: CASTVGGGGQYF. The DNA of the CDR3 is TGTGCCAGCACCGTTGGGGGAGGGGGCCAGTACTTC.

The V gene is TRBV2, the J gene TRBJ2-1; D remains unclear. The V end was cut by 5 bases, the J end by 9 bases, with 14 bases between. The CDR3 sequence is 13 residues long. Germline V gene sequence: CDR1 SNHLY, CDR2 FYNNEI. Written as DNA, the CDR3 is TGTGCCAGCAGTATTACGCTAGGGCCTGAGCAGTTCTTC. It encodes CASSITLGPEQFF.

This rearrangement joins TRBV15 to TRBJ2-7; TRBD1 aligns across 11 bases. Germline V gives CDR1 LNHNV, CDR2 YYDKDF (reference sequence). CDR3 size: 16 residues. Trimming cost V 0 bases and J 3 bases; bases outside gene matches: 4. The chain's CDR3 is CATSRDRTGGNYEQYF. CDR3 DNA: TGTGCCACCAGCAGAGACCGGACAGGGGGCAACTACGAGCAGTACTTC.

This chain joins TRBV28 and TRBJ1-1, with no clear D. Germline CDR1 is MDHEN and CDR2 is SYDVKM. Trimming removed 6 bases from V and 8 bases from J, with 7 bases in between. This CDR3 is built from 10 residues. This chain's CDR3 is CASRSTEAFF. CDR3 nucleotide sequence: TGTGCCAGCAGATCTACAGAAGCTTTCTTT.

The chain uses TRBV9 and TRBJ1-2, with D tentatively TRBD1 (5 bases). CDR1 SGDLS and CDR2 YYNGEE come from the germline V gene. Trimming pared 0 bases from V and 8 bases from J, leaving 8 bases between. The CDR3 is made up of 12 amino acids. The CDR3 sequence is CASSVDGDGYTF. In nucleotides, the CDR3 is TGTGCCAGCAGCGTAGACGGGGACGGCTACACCTTC.

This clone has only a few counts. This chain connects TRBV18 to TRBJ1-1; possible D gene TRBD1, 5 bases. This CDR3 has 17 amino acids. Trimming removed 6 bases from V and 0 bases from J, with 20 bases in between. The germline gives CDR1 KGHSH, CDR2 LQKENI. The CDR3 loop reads CASSPQPGPPVNTEAFF. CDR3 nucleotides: TGTGCCAGCTCCCCCCAGCCAGGGCCCCCCGTGAACACTGAAGCTTTCTTT.

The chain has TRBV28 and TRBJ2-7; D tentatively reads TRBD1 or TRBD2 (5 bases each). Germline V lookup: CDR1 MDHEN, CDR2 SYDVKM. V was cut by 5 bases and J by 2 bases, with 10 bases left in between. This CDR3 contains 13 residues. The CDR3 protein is CASSIGTTYEQYF. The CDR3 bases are TGTGCCAGCAGTATAGGGACCACCTACGAGCAGTACTTC.

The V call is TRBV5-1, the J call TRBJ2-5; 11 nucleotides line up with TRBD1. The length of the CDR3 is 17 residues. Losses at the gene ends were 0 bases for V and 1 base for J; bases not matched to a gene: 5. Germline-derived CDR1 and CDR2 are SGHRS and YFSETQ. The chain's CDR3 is CASSLVTGTGGQETQYF. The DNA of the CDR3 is TGCGCCAGCAGCTTGGTCACCGGGACAGGGGGCCAAGAGACCCAGTACTTC.

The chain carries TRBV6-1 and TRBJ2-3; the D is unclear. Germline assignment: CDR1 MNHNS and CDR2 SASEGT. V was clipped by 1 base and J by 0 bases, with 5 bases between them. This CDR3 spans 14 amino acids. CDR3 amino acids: CASSEGVSTDTQYF. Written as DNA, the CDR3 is TGTGCCAGCAGTGAAGGGGTCAGCACAGATACGCAGTATTTT.